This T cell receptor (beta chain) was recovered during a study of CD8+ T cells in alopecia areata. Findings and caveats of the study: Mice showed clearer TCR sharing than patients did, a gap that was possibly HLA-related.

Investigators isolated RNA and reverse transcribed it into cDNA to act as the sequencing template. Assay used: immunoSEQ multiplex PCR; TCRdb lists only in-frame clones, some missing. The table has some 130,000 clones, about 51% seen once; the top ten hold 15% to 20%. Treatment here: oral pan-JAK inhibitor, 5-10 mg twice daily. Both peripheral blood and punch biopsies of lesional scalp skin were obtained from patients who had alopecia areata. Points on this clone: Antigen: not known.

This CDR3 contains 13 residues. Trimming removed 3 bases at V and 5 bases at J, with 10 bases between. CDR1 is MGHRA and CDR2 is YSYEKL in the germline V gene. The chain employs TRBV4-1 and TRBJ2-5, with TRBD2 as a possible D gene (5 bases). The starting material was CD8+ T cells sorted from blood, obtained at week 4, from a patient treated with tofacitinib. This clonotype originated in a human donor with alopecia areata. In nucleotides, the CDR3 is TGCGCCAGCAGCCATCGGGGTGGGGAGACCCAGTACTTC. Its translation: CASSHRGGETQYF.